These 23 T cell receptor beta chains were sequenced from one sample in a study of CD8 T cells in Susac syndrome. Reverse transcription of roughly 0.5 to 1 ug RNA used random hexamers. TCRdb re-called the immunoSEQ multiplex PCR reads with MiXCR, one entry per CDR3 protein. The table has approximately 210,000 distinct CDR3 sequences, 95% seen once. Source material: CD4+ T cells from PBMCs. The receptor source for this set is a human donor with multiple sclerosis.

The chain couples TRBV6-6 to TRBJ1-5; D is unresolved. The ends were cut back, 8 bases at V and 4 bases at J, with 12 bases in the middle. This CDR3 region has 13 residues. Germline V gives CDR1 MNHNY, CDR2 SVGAGI (reference sequence). The DNA for the CDR3 is TGTGCCAGCCGGACGGATACGAATCAGCCCCAGCATTTT. Protein: CASRTDTNQPQHF.

This rearrangement joins TRBV29-1 to TRBJ1-1, with 7 bases aligning to TRBD1. Germline values: CDR1 SQVTM, CDR2 ANQGSEA. The CDR3 is 12 amino acids. V lost 7 bases to trimming and J lost 2 bases; unmatched junction nucleotides: 4. The CDR3 loop is CSAGTANTEAFF. In DNA, the CDR3 is TGCAGCGCCGGGACAGCTAACACTGAAGCTTTCTTT.

The chain carries TRBV9 and TRBJ1-6; D is unclear. V was trimmed by 1 base and J by 9 bases, leaving 5 bases between them. The germline V gene encodes CDR1 SGDLS and CDR2 YYNGEE. This CDR3 is 12 amino acids long. In nucleotides, the CDR3 is TGTGCCAGCAGCGTATCAGGTTCACCCCTCCACTTT. Protein sequence: CASSVSGSPLHF.

The DNA for the CDR3 is TGTGCCAGCAGTAGGACAGGTTCCGACGAGCAGTACTTC. It translates to CASSRTGSDEQYF. This chain uses TRBV6-5 with TRBJ2-7; 7 positions agree with TRBD1. Germline CDR1 and CDR2: MNHEY and SVGAGI. This CDR3 is 13 amino acids long. Losses at the gene ends were 5 bases for V and 5 bases for J; bases not matched to a gene: 6.

The chain recombines TRBV3-1 with TRBJ1-6, with TRBD1 matching over 7 bases. CDR3 size: 13 residues. Germline trimming cut 6 bases from V and 6 bases from J; bases unmatched to any gene: 2. Per germline, CDR1 LGHDT and CDR2 YNNKEL (reference sequence). DNA for the CDR3: TGTGCCAGCAGACAGGGGAGTAATTCACCCCTCCACTTT. Amino acid sequence: CASRQGSNSPLHF.

The rearrangement uses TRBV6-1 and TRBJ2-7; perhaps TRBD1 as D (7 bases). The CDR3 is 18 amino acids. The V gene lost 7 bases and the J gene lost 6 bases, with 31 bases spanning the gap. Germline CDR1 is MNHNS and CDR2 is SASEGT. Written as DNA, the CDR3 is TGTGCCAGCATTCTAGCTACTAGTGGGACTGACAGGGAACGCGAGCAGTACTTC. As protein: CASILATSGTDREREQYF.

This clonotype was seen a single time. The J gene is TRBJ2-1, the V gene TRBV30, with D hard to call. The germline V gene has CDR1 GTSNPN and CDR2 SVGIG (reference sequence). The V end was cut by 0 bases, the J end by 4 bases, with 10 bases between. The length of the CDR3 is 14 residues. The CDR3 DNA is TGTGCCTGGAGTGTCGACGGGTTATACAATGAGCAGTTCTTC. Translated: CAWSVDGLYNEQFF.

The chain has TRBV5-1 and TRBJ2-7; D is possibly TRBD1 (5 bases). V was shortened by 1 base and J by 2 bases, with 10 bases between the two germline ends. This CDR3 spans 14 amino acids. From germline, CDR1 is SGHRS and CDR2 YFSETQ. This CDR3 is CASSLQGRPYEQYF. The DNA for the CDR3 is TGCGCCAGCAGCTTGCAGGGTCGGCCCTACGAGCAGTACTTC.

A note on this clonotype: A junction end diverges from the germline sequence, so it may reflect a read error. The V call is TRBV27, the J call TRBJ1-1; 8 nucleotides align to TRBD1. There are 13 residues in the CDR3. Germline CDR1 MNHEY, CDR2 SMNVEV (reference sequence). The CDR3 DNA sequence: TGTGCCAGCAGTTTCGGAGGACAGGGTCTCATTTCCTTT. Protein product: CASSFGGQGLISF.

The rearrangement links TRBV29-1 to TRBJ2-5; 15 positions match TRBD2. The V segment lost 7 bases and the J segment 5 bases; nucleotides outside the gene matches: 11. CDR3 length: 16 amino acids. Germline loops: CDR1 SQVTM, CDR2 ANQGSEA. The CDR3 coding sequence is TGCAGCGCCTGGACTAGCGGGAGGGCCCCTGGCGAGACCCAGTACTTC. Translation gives CSAWTSGRAPGETQYF.

This chain joins TRBV20-1 and TRBJ2-3; D unclear. V was trimmed by 2 bases and J by 2 bases, leaving 5 bases between them. This CDR3 has 12 residues. The germline gives CDR1 DFQATT, CDR2 SNEGSKA (reference sequence). CDR3 protein: CSARRATDTQYF. The CDR3 DNA reads TGCAGTGCTAGACGGGCCACAGATACGCAGTATTTT.

This sequence joins TRBV12-3 or TRBV12-4 and TRBJ1-4; D not certain. This CDR3 is 12 amino acids long. The ends were cut back, 6 bases at V and 6 bases at J, with 8 bases in the middle. CDR3 DNA sequence: TGTGCCAGCAGCCGGTCCGATGAAAAACTGTTTTTT. Protein: CASSRSDEKLFF.

The chain combines TRBV20-1 with TRBJ2-7, with D perhaps matching TRBD1 (6 bases). Trimming cost V 7 bases and J 0 bases, with 13 bases left between them. This CDR3 region has 13 residues. Germline V gives CDR1 DFQATT, CDR2 SNEGSKA (reference sequence). The CDR3 region is CSVRGHYSYEQYF. CDR3 nucleotide sequence: TGCAGTGTTCGGGGACATTACTCCTACGAGCAGTACTTC.

The chain recombines TRBV10-3 with TRBJ2-1, with 8 bases that match TRBD2. The V and J ends lost 5 bases and 7 bases, in that order; junction bases with no gene match: 10. The CDR3 loop spans 15 amino acids. Germline V gene lookup returns CDR1 ENHRY and CDR2 SYGVKD. The DNA of the CDR3 is TGTGCCATCAGTCCCAATAGCGGGATGTGGAATGAGCAGTTCTTC. The encoded protein is CAISPNSGMWNEQFF.

The chain has TRBV2 and TRBJ2-6; TRBD2 is a possible D gene (6 bases). CDR3 length: 18 amino acids. V gave up 6 bases and J gave up 1 base, with 19 bases separating them. Per the germline V gene, CDR1 is SNHLY and CDR2 is FYNNEI. The chain's CDR3 is CASSYTNKGRSGANVLTF. The CDR3 DNA follows: TGTGCCAGCAGCTATACCAACAAGGGGAGGTCTGGGGCCAACGTCCTGACTTTC.

This rearrangement joins TRBV15 to TRBJ2-7; 9 positions agree with TRBD2. The V and J ends lost 8 bases and 6 bases, in that order; junction bases with no gene match: 11. The CDR3 length is 14 residues. The germline CDR1 and CDR2 sequences are LNHNV and YYDKDF (reference sequence). In DNA form, the CDR3 reads TGTGCCACCCGACCGGGACTAGCATCGGGCGAGCAGTACTTC. Translated, it gives CATRPGLASGEQYF.

The J gene is TRBJ2-1, the V gene TRBV12-3 or TRBV12-4, with D possibly being TRBD2 (5 bases). Trimming removed 5 bases at V and 9 bases at J, with 20 bases between. There are 15 residues in the CDR3. The CDR3 reads CASSHRRGPGGEQFF. CDR3 sequence (DNA): TGTGCCAGCAGTCATCGACGGGGTCCAGGAGGTGAGCAGTTCTTC.

The chain combines TRBV29-1 with TRBJ2-7; possibly TRBD1 or TRBD2 for D (5 bases each). CDR1 and CDR2 (germline): SQVTM, ANQGSEA. This CDR3 has 14 amino acids. The germline V and J ends were trimmed by 5 bases and 3 bases, with 17 bases remaining between them. CDR3 nucleotides: TGCAGCGTTCCTGGAAAGGGGACGATCTACGAGCAGTACTTC. It specifies CSVPGKGTIYEQYF.

This rearrangement joins TRBV20-1 to TRBJ2-7; possibly TRBD1 for D (6 bases). CDR3 length: 13 amino acids. Germline V gene sequence: CDR1 DFQATT, CDR2 SNEGSKA (reference sequence). Trimming took 3 bases from V and 2 from J, leaving 11 bases between them. The CDR3 loop reads CSARVQGPYEQYF. The CDR3 coding sequence is TGCAGTGCTAGGGTACAGGGTCCCTACGAGCAGTACTTC.

The chain has TRBV28 and TRBJ2-1; D is ambiguous. Per germline, CDR1 MDHEN and CDR2 SYDVKM. The V end lost 5 bases, the J end lost 4 bases, and 12 bases lay between the germline ends. The CDR3 length is 14 residues. DNA of the CDR3: TGTGCCAGCAGTCCTATTCAACAGTACAATGAGCAGTTCTTC. Translation: CASSPIQQYNEQFF.

The chain has TRBV3-1 and TRBJ2-2, with D hard to call. Trimming pared 3 bases from V and 5 bases from J, leaving 4 bases between. This CDR3 has 12 residues. Germline V gene sequence: CDR1 LGHDT, CDR2 YNNKEL (reference sequence). The CDR3 DNA reads TGTGCCAGCAGCCACGGAACCGGGGAGCTGTTTTTT. Protein product: CASSHGTGELFF.

The gene calls are TRBV29-1 and TRBJ1-1; the match to TRBD1 covers 10 bases. V dropped 6 bases and J dropped 1; count of bases not matched to a gene: 5. The CDR3 spans 14 residues. CDR1 is SQVTM and CDR2 is ANQGSEA in the germline V gene. CDR3 in amino acids: CSVLRTGGNTEAFF. In nucleotides, the CDR3 is TGCAGCGTGTTACGGACAGGGGGGAACACTGAAGCTTTCTTT.

The chain has TRBV7-9 and TRBJ2-2; 9 nucleotides match TRBD1. Germline V CDR1 and CDR2: SEHNR, FQNEAQ (reference sequence). With V trimmed by 3 bases and J by 6 bases, 8 bases remained unmatched. The CDR3 consists of 16 residues. The CDR3 spells CASSFGQGMVAGELFF. The DNA of the CDR3 is TGTGCCAGCAGCTTCGGACAGGGGATGGTCGCCGGGGAGCTGTTTTTT. Together with reference TRBV7-9 and TRBJ2-2, the CDR3 gives the full variable domain: DTGVSQNPRHKITKRGQNVTFRCDPISEHNRLYWYRQTLGQGPEFLTYFQNEAQLEKSRLLSDRFSAERPKGSFSTLEIQRTEQGDSAMYLCASSFGQGMVAGELFFGEGSRLTVL.